Listed below are T cell receptor beta chains from one sample, sequenced in a study of T cells in Graves' hyperthyroidism and ophthalmopathy. In TCRdb, the multiplex PCR reads were re-called with MiXCR into one record per CDR3 protein. The sample holds about 360,000 distinct CDR3 sequences; roughly 14% are singletons and the top ten take about 20%. Source material: blood. These receptors came from a man aged 25 to 40 with Graves' hyperthyroidism that later progressed to Graves' ophthalmopathy. The CDR3 runs from the conserved cysteine through the conserved F or W. A D gene is named only where the DNA matches it firmly. Clone size, where shown, is once, few, many, or a class for clones that have expanded.

V gene	clone size	J gene	D gene	CDR3 DNA	CDR3 protein
TRBV11-2	few	TRBJ2-1	TRBD1	TGTGCCAGCAGCTTAGATGGGACAGGGCACGTTTTTTCCTACAATGAGCAGTTCTTC	CASSLDGTGHVFSYNEQFF
TRBV11-2	many	TRBJ2-7	TRBD1	TGTGCCAGCAGCTCTCCGCCGGGACAGGGGCTAGGCGAGCAGTACTTC	CASSSPPGQGLGEQYF
TRBV5-1	few	TRBJ1-1	TRBD1	TGCGCCAGCAGGTCGGACAGGGGGTCCCCTGAAGCTTTCTTT	CASRSDRGSPEAFF
TRBV28	many	TRBJ1-1	NA	TGTGCCAGCACCACCCCCACTGAAGCTTTCTTT	CASTTPTEAFF
TRBV28	many	TRBJ1-5	NA	TGTGCCAGCAGCGGAGATAGCAATCAGCCCCAGCATTTT	CASSGDSNQPQHF
TRBV10-3	NA	TRBJ1-4	NA	TGTGCCATCAGTGAGACAACAGGGACAACTAATGAAAAACTGTTTTTT	CAISETTGTTNEKLFF
TRBV11-2	NA	TRBJ2-5	TRBD2	TGTGCCAGCAGCCACGGGACTAGCGGGGGTCAAGAGACCCAGTACTTC	CASSHGTSGGQETQYF
TRBV20-1	few	TRBJ2-1	NA	TGCAGTGCACCATCACGCCACAGCTCCTACAATGAGCAGTTCTTC	CSAPSRHSSYNEQFF
TRBV11-3	NA	TRBJ2-1	TRBD2	TGCGCCAGCAGCCCCGGACTAGCGGGGGCCAACTACAATGAGCAGTTCTTC	CASSPGLAGANYNEQFF
TRBV18	few	TRBJ1-2	TRBD1	TGTGCCAGCTCACCAGGACAGGGAGCGAACTATGGCTACACCTTC	CASSPGQGANYGYTF
TRBV18	few	TRBJ2-5	TRBD1	TGTGCCAGCTCACTAAGACAGGGGACCCAAGAGACCCAGTACTTC	CASSLRQGTQETQYF
TRBV4-1	few	TRBJ2-7	NA	TGCGCCAGCAGCCAAGATACGTCAGAAGTGAGCGAGCAGTACTTC	CASSQDTSEVSEQYF
TRBV6-1	many	TRBJ1-6	TRBD1	TGTGCCAGCAATCCGGGACAGAGCTATTCACCCCTCCACTTT	CASNPGQSYSPLHF
TRBV14	many	TRBJ2-1	TRBD2	TGTGCCAGCAGCCAAGAGGGGACTAGCGGGGCCCTTTACAATGAGCAGTTCTTC	CASSQEGTSGALYNEQFF
TRBV12-3/TRBV12-4	NA	TRBJ2-3	TRBD2	TGTGCCAGCAGCCGGACTAGCGGGGGGCACACAGATACGCAGTATTTT	CASSRTSGGHTDTQYF
TRBV28	many	TRBJ1-6	NA	TGTGCCAGCAGTTTGCTAGCCTTACCCCTCCACTTT	CASSLLALPLHF
TRBV6-2/TRBV6-3	many	TRBJ2-7	TRBD1	TGTGCCAGCAGTACAGACAGGGTCGACAACGAGCAGTACTTC	CASSTDRVDNEQYF
TRBV7-3	NA	TRBJ2-1	NA	TGTGCCAGCAGCTTAACGGGCGACACGCCGGGGTTCTTC	CASSLTGDTPGFF
TRBV7-2	NA	TRBJ1-2	NA	TGTGCCAGCAGCTTAGGTGCGGTTGGCTACACCTTC	CASSLGAVGYTF
TRBV12-3/TRBV12-4	many	TRBJ2-3	NA	TGTGCCAGCCGAGGGGGGTACACAGATACGCAGTATTTT	CASRGGYTDTQYF
TRBV15	few	TRBJ1-4	NA	TGTGCCACCAGCATACGGCCTAATGAAAAACTGTTTTTT	CATSIRPNEKLFF
TRBV27	many	TRBJ1-5	TRBD1	TGTGCCAGCACTAGGACAGGAGCTAGCAATCAGCCCCAGCATTTT	CASTRTGASNQPQHF
TRBV6-1	many	TRBJ2-7	NA	TGTGCCAGCAGGGGATCCGGGTCCTACGAGCAGTACTTC	CASRGSGSYEQYF
TRBV20-1	NA	TRBJ2-1	TRBD2	TGCAGTGCTAAGGAACAGCGGGGGGCCCCCTACAATGAGCAGTTCTTC	CSAKEQRGAPYNEQFF
TRBV7-9	many	TRBJ1-1	TRBD1	TGTGCCAGCAGCCCGAAGACAGGGTTTATGAACACTGAAGCTTTCTTT	CASSPKTGFMNTEAFF
TRBV27	NA	TRBJ1-2	TRBD1	TGTGCCAGCGGTTTATCGACAGGGAACTTTAACTATGGCTACACCTTC	CASGLSTGNFNYGYTF
TRBV4-1	many	TRBJ2-1	NA	TGCGCCAGCAGCCCCCGGGGCTACAATGAGCAGTTCTTC	CASSPRGYNEQFF
TRBV24-1	many	TRBJ1-2	NA	TGTGCCACCAGTGAAGACAACTATGGCTACACCTTC	CATSEDNYGYTF
TRBV6-1	NA	TRBJ2-7	TRBD1	TGTGCCAGCAGTGATGCCGGGACAGGGGTTCATGCGGACCGATACGAGCAGTACTTC	CASSDAGTGVHADRYEQYF
TRBV13	few	TRBJ2-7	NA	TGTGCCAGCAGCTTGGAAAGGGGAGACGAGCAGTACTTC	CASSLERGDEQYF
TRBV6-2/TRBV6-3	many	TRBJ2-5	NA	TGTGCCAGCAGTCAAAGACTGACCCAAGAGACCCAGTACTTC	CASSQRLTQETQYF
TRBV5-6	many	TRBJ2-1	TRBD2	TGTGCCAGCAGCTCACTAGCGTATGAGCAGTTCTTC	CASSSLAYEQFF
TRBV4-1	many	TRBJ2-7	TRBD1	TGCGCCAGCAGCCACCCCATGACAGGGTTCACCTACGAGCAGTACTTC	CASSHPMTGFTYEQYF